Below, one TCR beta chain is given with its context. The antigen remains undetermined. The data originate from a study of T cell responses to AZD1222 COVID-19 vaccine. Unmatched junction bases numbered 9, after V lost 4 bases and J lost 5 bases. Germline V gives CDR1 SGHAT, CDR2 FQNNGV. The CDR3 is made up of 16 amino acids. Clones were sequenced by immunoSEQ multiplex PCR, and TCRdb holds only the in-frame ones, with some missing. The sample carries approximately 150,000 clones, 80% to 90% recorded once. Whole-study findings and limits: In the spike-specific TCR repertoire, nearly half reportedly target unmutated variant regions. Repertoires were obtained solely post-peak T cell response.

The chain links TRBV11-2 to TRBJ2-2; 8 bases fit TRBD1. This sequence originates from an adult in good health. Sequenced material: peripheral blood, taken on day 0 of AZD1222 vaccination. The CDR3 protein is CASSSWTGIRTGELFF. The CDR3 DNA reads as TGTGCCAGCAGCTCCTGGACAGGGATTAGGACCGGGGAGCTGTTTTTT.